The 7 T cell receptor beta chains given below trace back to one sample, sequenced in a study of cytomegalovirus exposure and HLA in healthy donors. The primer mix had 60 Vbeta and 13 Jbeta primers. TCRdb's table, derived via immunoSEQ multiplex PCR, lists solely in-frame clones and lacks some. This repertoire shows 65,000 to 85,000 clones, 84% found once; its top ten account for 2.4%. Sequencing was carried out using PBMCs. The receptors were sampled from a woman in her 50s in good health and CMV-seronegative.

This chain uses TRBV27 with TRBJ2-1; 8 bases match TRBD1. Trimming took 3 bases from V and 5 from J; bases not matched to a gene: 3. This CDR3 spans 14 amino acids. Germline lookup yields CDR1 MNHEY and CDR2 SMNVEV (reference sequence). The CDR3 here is CASSFGQGNNEQFF. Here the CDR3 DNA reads TGTGCCAGCAGTTTCGGACAGGGAAACAATGAGCAGTTCTTC.

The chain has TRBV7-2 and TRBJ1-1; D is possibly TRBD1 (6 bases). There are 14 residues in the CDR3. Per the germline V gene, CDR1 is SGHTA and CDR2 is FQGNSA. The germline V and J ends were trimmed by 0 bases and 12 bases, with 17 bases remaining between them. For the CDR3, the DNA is TGTGCCAGCAGCTTAGCAAATGACATAGGGGGAACTTTCTTT. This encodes CASSLANDIGGTFF.

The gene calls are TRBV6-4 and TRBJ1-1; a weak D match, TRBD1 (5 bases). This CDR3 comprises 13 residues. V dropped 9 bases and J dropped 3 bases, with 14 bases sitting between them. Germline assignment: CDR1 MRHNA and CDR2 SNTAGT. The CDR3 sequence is CARQQNRHTEAFF. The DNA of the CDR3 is TGTGCCAGACAGCAGAACAGGCACACTGAAGCTTTCTTT.

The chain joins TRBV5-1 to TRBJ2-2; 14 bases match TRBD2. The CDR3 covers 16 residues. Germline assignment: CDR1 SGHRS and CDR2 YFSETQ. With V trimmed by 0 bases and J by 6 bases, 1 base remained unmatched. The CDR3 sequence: CASSLAGLAGAGELFF. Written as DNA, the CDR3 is TGCGCCAGCAGCTTGGCGGGACTAGCGGGAGCCGGGGAGCTGTTTTTT.

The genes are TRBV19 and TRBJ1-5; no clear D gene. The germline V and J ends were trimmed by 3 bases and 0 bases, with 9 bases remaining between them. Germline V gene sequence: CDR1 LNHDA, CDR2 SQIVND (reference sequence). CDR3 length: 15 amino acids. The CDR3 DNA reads TGTGCCAGTAGTATTGTCACTAGTAGCAATCAGCCCCAGCATTTT. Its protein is CASSIVTSSNQPQHF.

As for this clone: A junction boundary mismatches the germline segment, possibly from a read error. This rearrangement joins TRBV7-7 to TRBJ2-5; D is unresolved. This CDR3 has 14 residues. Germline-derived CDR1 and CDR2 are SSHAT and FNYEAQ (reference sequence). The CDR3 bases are TGTGCTAGCAGCTTATACGGGTACCAAGAGACCCAGTACTTC. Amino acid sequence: CASSLYGYQETQYF.

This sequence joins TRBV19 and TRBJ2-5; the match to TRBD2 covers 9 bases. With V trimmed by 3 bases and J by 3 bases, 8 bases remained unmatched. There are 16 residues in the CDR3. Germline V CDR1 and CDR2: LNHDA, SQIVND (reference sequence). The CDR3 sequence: CASSIHESSGKETQYF. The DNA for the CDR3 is TGTGCCAGTAGTATTCATGAGTCTAGCGGGAAAGAGACCCAGTACTTC. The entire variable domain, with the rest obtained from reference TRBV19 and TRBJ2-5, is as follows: DGGITQSPKYLFRKEGQNVTLSCEQNLNHDAMYWYRQDPGQGLRLIYYSQIVNDFQKGDIAEGYSVSREKKESFPLTVTSAQKNPTAFYLCASSIHESSGKETQYFGPGTRLLVL.